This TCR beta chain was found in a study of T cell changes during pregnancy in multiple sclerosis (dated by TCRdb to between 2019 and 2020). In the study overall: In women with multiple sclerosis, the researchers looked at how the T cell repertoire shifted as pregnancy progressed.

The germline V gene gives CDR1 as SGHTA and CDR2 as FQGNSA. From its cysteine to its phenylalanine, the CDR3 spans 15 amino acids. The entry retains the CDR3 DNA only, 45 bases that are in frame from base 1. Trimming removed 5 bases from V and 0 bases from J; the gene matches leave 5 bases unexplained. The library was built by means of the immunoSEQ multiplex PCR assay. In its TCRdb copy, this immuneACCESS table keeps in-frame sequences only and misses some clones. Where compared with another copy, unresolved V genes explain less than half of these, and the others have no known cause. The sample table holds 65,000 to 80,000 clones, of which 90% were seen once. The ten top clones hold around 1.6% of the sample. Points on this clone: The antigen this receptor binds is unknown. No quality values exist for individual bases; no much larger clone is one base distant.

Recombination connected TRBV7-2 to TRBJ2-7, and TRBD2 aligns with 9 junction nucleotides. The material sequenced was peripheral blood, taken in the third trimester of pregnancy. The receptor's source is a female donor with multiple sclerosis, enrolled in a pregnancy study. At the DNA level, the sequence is TGTGCCAGCAGCGTTAGCGGGGGTAACTCCTACGAGCAGTACTTC. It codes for CASSVSGGNSYEQYF.